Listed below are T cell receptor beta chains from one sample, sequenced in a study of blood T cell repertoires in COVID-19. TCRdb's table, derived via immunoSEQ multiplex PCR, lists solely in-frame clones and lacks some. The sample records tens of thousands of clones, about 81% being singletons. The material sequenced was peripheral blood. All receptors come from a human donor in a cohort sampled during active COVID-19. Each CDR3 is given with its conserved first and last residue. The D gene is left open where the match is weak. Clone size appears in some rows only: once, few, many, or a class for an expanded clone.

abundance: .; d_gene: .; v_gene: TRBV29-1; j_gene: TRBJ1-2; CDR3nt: TGCAGCGTTGAGGAGAACTATGGCTACACCTTC; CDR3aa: CSVEENYGYTF
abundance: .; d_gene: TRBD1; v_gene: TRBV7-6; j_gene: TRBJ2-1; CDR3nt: TGTGCCAGCAGTCTAGGAGAGAGGGGGCCATCCGATGAGCAGTTCTTC; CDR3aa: CASSLGERGPSDEQFF
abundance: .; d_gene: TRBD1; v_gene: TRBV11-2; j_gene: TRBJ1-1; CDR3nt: TGTGCCAGCAGCTTCTACAGGGGAAACACTGAAGCTTTCTTT; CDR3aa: CASSFYRGNTEAFF
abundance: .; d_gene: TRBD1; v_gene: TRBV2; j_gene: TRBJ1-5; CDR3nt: TGTGCCAGCAGTGAAGAGGGGGCGCTTAATCAGCCCCAGCATTTT; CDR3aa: CASSEEGALNQPQHF
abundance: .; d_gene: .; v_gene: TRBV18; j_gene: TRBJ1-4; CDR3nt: TGTGCCAGCTCACCACGGACCAGGGTTGGCGAAAAACTGTTTTTT; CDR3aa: CASSPRTRVGEKLFF
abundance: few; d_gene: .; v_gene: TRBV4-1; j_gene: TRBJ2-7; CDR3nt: TGCGCCAGCAGCCAATACACAAGTTACGAGCAGTACTTC; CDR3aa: CASSQYTSYEQYF
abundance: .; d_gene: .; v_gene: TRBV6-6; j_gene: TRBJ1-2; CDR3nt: TGTGCCAGCAGGGAGACGGCAGCTAACTATGGCTACACCTTC; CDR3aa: CASRETAANYGYTF
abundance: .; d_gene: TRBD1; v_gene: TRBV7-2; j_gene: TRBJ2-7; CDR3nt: TGTGCCAGCACCCTACCGGGACAGGACTCTATCGAGCAGTACTTC; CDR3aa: CASTLPGQDSIEQYF
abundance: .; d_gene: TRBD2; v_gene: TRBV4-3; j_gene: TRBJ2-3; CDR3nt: TGCGCCAGCAGCCCACCTTGGATGGCGGGAGGCCTTAGGGGAGATACGCAGTATTTT; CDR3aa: CASSPPWMAGGLRGDTQYF
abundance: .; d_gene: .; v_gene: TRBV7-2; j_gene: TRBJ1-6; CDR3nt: TGTGCCAGCAGCTTAGAACAGGGAGCCCTAACCCTCCACTTT; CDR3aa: CASSLEQGALTLHF
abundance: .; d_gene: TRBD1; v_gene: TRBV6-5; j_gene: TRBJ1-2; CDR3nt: TGTGCCAGCAGCCTGACAGGGGACTATGGCTACACCTTC; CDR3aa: CASSLTGDYGYTF
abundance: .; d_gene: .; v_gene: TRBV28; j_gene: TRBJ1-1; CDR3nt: TGTGCCAGCAGTTCACCTCTAGGGGCAGGGTTGAACACTGAAGCTTTCTTT; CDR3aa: CASSSPLGAGLNTEAFF
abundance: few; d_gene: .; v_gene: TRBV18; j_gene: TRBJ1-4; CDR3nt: TGTGCCAGCTCACCCCAACTCGCTGCTAATGAAAAACTGTTTTTT; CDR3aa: CASSPQLAANEKLFF
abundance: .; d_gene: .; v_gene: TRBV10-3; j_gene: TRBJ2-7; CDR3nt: TGTGCCACCAGGGGCGGGTCCTACGAGCAGTACTTC; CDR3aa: CATRGGSYEQYF
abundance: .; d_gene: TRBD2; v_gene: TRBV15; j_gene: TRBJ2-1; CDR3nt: TGTGCCACCAGCAGAGGCACTAGCGGGATCTACAATGAGCAGTTCTTC; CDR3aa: CATSRGTSGIYNEQFF
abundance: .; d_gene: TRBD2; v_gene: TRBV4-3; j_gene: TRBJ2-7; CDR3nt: TGCGCCAGCAGCCAAGATCACGAGGTTCAGGGGACTAGGATCTACGAGCAGTACTTC; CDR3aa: CASSQDHEVQGTRIYEQYF
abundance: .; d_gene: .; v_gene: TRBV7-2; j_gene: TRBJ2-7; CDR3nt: TGTGCCAGCAGCTTAATGCTAAACTCCTACGAGCAGTACTTC; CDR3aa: CASSLMLNSYEQYF
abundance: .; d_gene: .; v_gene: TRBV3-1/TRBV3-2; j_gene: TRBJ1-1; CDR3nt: TGTGCCAGCAGCCAAGGGCAAAGGAACACTGAAGCTTTCTTT; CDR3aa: CASSQGQRNTEAFF
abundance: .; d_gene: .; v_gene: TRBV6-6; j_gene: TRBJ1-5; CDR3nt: TGTGCCAGCAGTGCCCGGTCCGATAATCAGCCCCAGCATTTT; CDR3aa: CASSARSDNQPQHF
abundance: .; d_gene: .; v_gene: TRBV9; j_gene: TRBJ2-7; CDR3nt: TGTGCCAGCAGCCCCCAGGGCAGTTCCTACGAGCAGTACTTC; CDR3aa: CASSPQGSSYEQYF
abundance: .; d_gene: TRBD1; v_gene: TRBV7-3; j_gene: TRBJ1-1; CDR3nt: TGTGCCAGCAGCTTAATGGGGGCGACAGGGGAAGCTTTCTTT; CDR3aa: CASSLMGATGEAFF
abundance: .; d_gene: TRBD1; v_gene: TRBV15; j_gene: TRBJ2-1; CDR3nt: TGTGCCACCAGCGACAGGGCCATCGGTGAGCAGTTCTTC; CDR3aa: CATSDRAIGEQFF
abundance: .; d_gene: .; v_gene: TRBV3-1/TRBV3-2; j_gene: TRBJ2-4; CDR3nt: TGTGCCAGCAGCCAAGATCGGGGGATCTATACCAAAAACATTCAGTACTTC; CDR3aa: CASSQDRGIYTKNIQYF
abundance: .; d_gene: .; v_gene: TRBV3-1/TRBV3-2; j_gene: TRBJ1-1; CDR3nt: TGTGCCAGCAGCCAAGAGGTCAGGGGTAGGAACACTGAAGCTTTCTTT; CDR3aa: CASSQEVRGRNTEAFF
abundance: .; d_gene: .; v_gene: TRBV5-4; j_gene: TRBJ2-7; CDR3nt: TGTGCCAGCAGCCCGGGAACATACGAGCAGTACTTC; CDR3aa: CASSPGTYEQYF
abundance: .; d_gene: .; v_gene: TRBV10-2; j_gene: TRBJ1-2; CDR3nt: TGCGCCAGCAGTGCCCACCCGGGGACAAAGGATGGCTACACCTTC; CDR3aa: CASSAHPGTKDGYTF
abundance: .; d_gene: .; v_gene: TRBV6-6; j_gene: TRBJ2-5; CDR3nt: TGTGCCAGCAGTCCCACCCAGGGGTCTCGAGAGACCCAGTACTTC; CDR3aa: CASSPTQGSRETQYF
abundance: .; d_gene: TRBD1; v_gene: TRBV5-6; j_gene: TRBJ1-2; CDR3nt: TGTGCCAGCAGCTCGACAGGGGGGTCGGATGGCTACACCTTC; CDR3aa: CASSSTGGSDGYTF
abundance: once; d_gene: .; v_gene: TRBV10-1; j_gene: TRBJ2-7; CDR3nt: TGCGCCAGCAGTGCGGGGTTGTCCTACGAGCAGTACTTC; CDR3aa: CASSAGLSYEQYF
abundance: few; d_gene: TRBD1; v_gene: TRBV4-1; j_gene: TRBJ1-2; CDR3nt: TGCGCCAGCAGCCAAGTCGTGCAGGGGGTCTATGGCTACACCTTC; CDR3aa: CASSQVVQGVYGYTF
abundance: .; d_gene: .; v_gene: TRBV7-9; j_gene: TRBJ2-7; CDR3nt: TGTGCCAGTAACGGGGGAGGACGGGAGCAGTACTTC; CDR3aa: CASNGGGREQYF
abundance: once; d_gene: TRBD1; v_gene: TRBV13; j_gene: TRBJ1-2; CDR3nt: TGTGCCAGCAGCTTAGGGGACAGGGGGGGTTATAACTATGGCTACACCTTC; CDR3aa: CASSLGDRGGYNYGYTF
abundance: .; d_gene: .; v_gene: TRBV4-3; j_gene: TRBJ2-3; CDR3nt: TGCGCCAGCAGCCAAGATCTCGGCCTGGAGGATACGCAGTATTTT; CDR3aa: CASSQDLGLEDTQYF